The next 22 T cell receptor beta chains were all read from a single sample in a study of vaccination effects on CD4 cells after COVID-19. Antigen-specific CD4+ T cells expanded by the ViraFEST assay with viral peptide pools were then sequenced. Culture lasted about ten days before CD4+ T cell isolation. Two doses of either BNT162b2 or mRNA-1273 were given to each participant. For these receptors, no antigen is known. Clones were read by immunoSEQ multiplex PCR, and TCRdb kept only the in-frame ones, dropping some. The sample records almost 70,000 clones, around 69% being singletons. The source was CD4+ T cells from PBMCs cultured with HCoV-229E spike peptides, collected after COVID-19 vaccination. The receptors originated from a human donor who received a COVID-19 vaccine.

The chain combines TRBV28 with TRBJ2-5; D uncertain. This CDR3 contains 12 residues. Germline loops: CDR1 MDHEN, CDR2 SYDVKM. The ends were cut back, 4 bases at V and 2 bases at J, with 5 bases in the middle. CDR3 bases: TGTGCCAGCAGTTATCAACAAGAGACCCAGTACTTC. As protein: CASSYQQETQYF. Filled out from reference TRBV28 and TRBJ2-5, the complete variable domain reads DVKVTQSSRYLVKRTGEKVFLECVQDMDHENMFWYRQDPGLGLRLIYFSYDVKMKEKGDIPEGYSVSREKKERFSLILESASTNQTSMYLCASSYQQETQYFGPGTRLLVL.

This clone has more than one count but fewer than ten. The V and J genes are TRBV19 and TRBJ1-5, with 7 bases identical to TRBD1. Germline loops: CDR1 LNHDA, CDR2 SQIVND (reference sequence). There are 14 residues in the CDR3. V lost 5 bases to trimming and J lost 3 bases; unmatched junction nucleotides: 4. The CDR3 region is CASSLTGSNQPQHF. The CDR3 bases are TGTGCCAGTAGTTTGACAGGGTCCAATCAGCCCCAGCATTTT.

This clone has only a few counts. The J gene is TRBJ2-2, the V gene TRBV5-1; 8 nucleotides match TRBD1. The V gene end was trimmed by 3 bases and the J gene end by 6 bases; junction bases not matched to a gene: 10. CDR3 length: 16 residues. Germline V CDR1 and CDR2: SGHRS, YFSETQ. The CDR3 here is CASSSRGAGGPGELFF. Written as DNA, the CDR3 is TGCGCCAGCAGCTCTCGAGGGGCAGGGGGCCCCGGGGAGCTGTTTTTT.

This chain links TRBV19 with TRBJ1-5; 7 bases agree with TRBD1. Germline lookup yields CDR1 LNHDA and CDR2 SQIVND (reference sequence). The CDR3 totals 15 residues. V was clipped by 6 bases and J by 7 bases; unmatched bases: 12. The DNA of the CDR3 is TGTGCCAGTAGGGGGGACAGAAATTTCGGGCAGCCCCAGCATTTT. Protein product: CASRGDRNFGQPQHF. The whole variable domain, filled in from reference TRBV19 and TRBJ1-5, reads DGGITQSPKYLFRKEGQNVTLSCEQNLNHDAMYWYRQDPGQGLRLIYYSQIVNDFQKGDIAEGYSVSREKKESFPLTVTSAQKNPTAFYLCASRGDRNFGQPQHFGDGTRLSIL.

The chain carries TRBV18 and TRBJ2-5; D is unclear. The V and J ends lost 3 bases and 2 bases respectively, with 10 bases between them. This CDR3 region has 14 residues. Germline-derived CDR1 and CDR2 are KGHSH and LQKENI. For the CDR3, the DNA is TGTGCCAGCTCACCGCGGACCCCACAAGAGACCCAGTACTTC. Its translation: CASSPRTPQETQYF.

This clone turned up a few times. The chain has TRBV6-5 and TRBJ2-2; D perhaps matches TRBD1 (6 bases). The CDR3 length is 13 residues. The germline CDR1 and CDR2 sequences are MNHEY and SVGAGI. Trimming removed 6 bases at V and 4 bases at J, with 9 bases between. The DNA for the CDR3 is TGTGCCAGCAGACCGACAGGCACCGGGGAGCTGTTTTTT. This gives the protein CASRPTGTGELFF.

V and J are TRBV6-5 and TRBJ1-1; D may be TRBD1 (5 bases). Per germline, CDR1 MNHEY and CDR2 SVGAGI. V lost 4 bases, J lost 5 bases, and 11 bases lay in between. This CDR3 region has 13 residues. Written as DNA, the CDR3 is TGTGCCAGCAGTTCCGGGGGTGTGACTGAAGCTTTCTTT. Amino acids: CASSSGGVTEAFF.

This clone was found once. The chain has TRBV7-3 and TRBJ2-1, with 7 positions matching TRBD2. Trimming at V came to 4 bases and at J to 4 bases, leaving 7 bases not matched to a gene. Germline lookup yields CDR1 SGHTA and CDR2 FQGTGA. This CDR3 region has 15 residues. CDR3 protein: CASSSGLVGYNEQFF. Written as DNA, the CDR3 is TGTGCCAGCAGCTCTGGACTAGTGGGGTACAATGAGCAGTTCTTC. Using reference TRBV7-3 and TRBJ2-1 for the parts outside the CDR3, the full variable domain is GAGVSQTPSNKVTEKGKYVELRCDPISGHTALYWYRQSLGQGPEFLIYFQGTGAADDSGLPNDRFFAVRPEGSVSTLKIQRTERGDSAVYLCASSSGLVGYNEQFFGPGTRLTVL.

The sample holds a few counts of this clone. The chain employs TRBV7-2 and TRBJ1-4, with TRBD1 identical over 8 bases. The CDR3 spans 14 residues. J was trimmed by 8 bases and V by 4 bases; bases with no gene match: 6. CDR1 and CDR2 (germline): SGHTA, FQGNSA. CDR3 residues: CASSSRTGPEKLFF. Here the CDR3 DNA reads TGTGCCAGCAGCTCAAGGACAGGGCCCGAAAAACTGTTTTTT.

The table lists this clone with a few counts. The gene calls are TRBV2 and TRBJ1-1; D might be TRBD1 (6 bases). The CDR3 has 13 amino acids. Deletions cut 4 bases from V and 5 bases from J, with 11 bases between. Germline V lookup: CDR1 SNHLY, CDR2 FYNNEI. The CDR3 is CASSGEQGTEAFF. Here the CDR3 DNA reads TGTGCCAGCAGTGGCGAACAGGGAACTGAAGCTTTCTTT. Complete variable domain (other parts from reference TRBV2 and TRBJ1-1): EPEVTQTPSHQVTQMGQEVILRCVPISNHLYFYWYRQILGQKVEFLVSFYNNEISEKSEIFDDQFSVERPDGSNFTLKIRSTKLEDSAMYFCASSGEQGTEAFFGQGTRLTVV.

The genes are TRBV7-9 and TRBJ2-5, with D uncertain. This CDR3 has 12 residues. Germline V gene lookup returns CDR1 SEHNR and CDR2 FQNEAQ (reference sequence). Trimming pared 3 bases from V and 5 bases from J, leaving 7 bases between. The CDR3, as DNA: TGTGCCAGCAGCTTCGTGGCGGAGACCCAGTACTTC. Its protein product is CASSFVAETQYF.

The chain links TRBV11-2 to TRBJ2-5; TRBD2 matches 10 bases. Losses at the gene ends were 5 bases for V and 5 bases for J; bases not matched to a gene: 11. The CDR3 covers 16 residues. CDR1 is SGHAT and CDR2 is FQNNGV in the germline V gene. The CDR3 DNA follows: TGTGCCAGCAGCCCCCGGGGAGCGGGGGGGAGTGAGACCCAGTACTTC. Protein product: CASSPRGAGGSETQYF.

This chain uses TRBV7-3 with TRBJ2-1; D might be TRBD1 (5 bases). The V end lost 5 bases, the J end lost 3 bases, and 17 bases lay between the germline ends. CDR3 length equals 16 residues. Germline assignment: CDR1 SGHTA and CDR2 FQGTGA. In DNA, the CDR3 is TGTGCCAGCAGCCCCACTGGGGCTCAGATCTACAATGAGCAGTTCTTC. It is translated as CASSPTGAQIYNEQFF.

This rearrangement joins TRBV7-7 to TRBJ2-5, with 11 bases lining up with TRBD2. The V gene's germline CDR1 is SSHAT and CDR2 FNYEAQ (reference sequence). The length of the CDR3 is 19 residues. Trimming cost V 4 bases and J 0 bases; bases outside gene matches: 13. The CDR3 region has the DNA TGTGCCAGCAGCTGGGGGGCTGGGACTAGCGGCGCTAACCAAGAGACCCAGTACTTC. Protein sequence: CASSWGAGTSGANQETQYF.

J is TRBJ1-2 and V is TRBV6-4; maybe TRBD1 (6 bases). Germline V gene data show CDR1 as MRHNA and CDR2 as SNTAGT. V gave up 8 bases and J gave up 4 bases, with 17 bases separating them. This CDR3 comprises 14 residues. The CDR3 DNA is TGTGCCAGCGGTCGCAGCAGGGGCGGCTATGGCTACACCTTC. Translating it yields CASGRSRGGYGYTF.

The chain links TRBV4-1 to TRBJ1-3; TRBD1 might be the D (5 bases). The V gene's germline CDR1 is MGHRA and CDR2 YSYEKL. Trimming took 2 bases from V and 0 from J, leaving 8 bases between them. The length of the CDR3 is 15 residues. This chain's CDR3 is CASSQTGSSGNTIYF. CDR3 sequence (DNA): TGCGCCAGCAGCCAAACAGGTTCCTCTGGAAACACCATATATTTT.

The chain links TRBV9 to TRBJ2-3; 10 bases align to TRBD2. In germline, CDR1 is SGDLS, CDR2 YYNGEE. This CDR3 has 17 residues. The junction had 9 bases not matched to a gene; V was cut back by 3 bases and J by 2 bases. In DNA, the CDR3 is TGTGCCAGCAGCGGAGGGGCACTAGCGGGGCTCACAGATACGCAGTATTTT. It is translated as CASSGGALAGLTDTQYF.

The gene calls are TRBV7-8 and TRBJ2-7, with D perhaps matching TRBD1 (7 bases). V lost 1 base and J 1 base, leaving 17 bases between the germline ends. Per the germline V gene, CDR1 is SGHVS and CDR2 is FQNEAQ. There are 17 residues in the CDR3. DNA for the CDR3: TGTGCCAGCAGCTTAGGGCCACGAGCAGGGGGGTCCTACGAGCAGTACGTC. Protein sequence: CASSLGPRAGGSYEQYV.

This chain joins TRBV27 and TRBJ1-5, with D possibly matching TRBD1 (6 bases). CDR3 length equals 17 residues. Germline V gene lookup returns CDR1 MNHEY and CDR2 SMNVEV (reference sequence). The V and J ends lost 1 base and 0 bases respectively, with 13 bases between them. CDR3 sequence reads: CASSLWGGGGSNQPQHF. CDR3 DNA sequence: TGTGCCAGCAGTTTATGGGGGGGCGGGGGTAGCAATCAGCCCCAGCATTTT.

This clone was seen once. The chain combines TRBV19 with TRBJ1-2; possibly TRBD1 for D (6 bases). CDR1 and CDR2 from the germline V gene are LNHDA and SQIVND (reference sequence). The CDR3 runs to 14 residues. V was clipped by 9 bases and J by 7 bases, with 21 bases between them. The CDR3: CASGTADSEPGYTF. The CDR3 DNA is TGTGCCAGCGGGACGGCGGACAGTGAACCTGGCTACACCTTC. Filled out from reference TRBV19 and TRBJ1-2, the complete variable domain reads DGGITQSPKYLFRKEGQNVTLSCEQNLNHDAMYWYRQDPGQGLRLIYYSQIVNDFQKGDIAEGYSVSREKKESFPLTVTSAQKNPTAFYLCASGTADSEPGYTFGSGTRLTVV.

This rearrangement joins TRBV15 to TRBJ1-6, with D possibly matching TRBD1 (5 bases). CDR1 is LNHNV, CDR2 YYDKDF, per germline (reference sequence). This CDR3 has 15 residues. The V end lost 1 base, the J end lost 6 bases, and 10 bases lay between the germline ends. CDR3 coding DNA: TGTGCCACCAGCAGAGTCAGGGCCTTTAATTCACCCCTCCACTTT. Its protein is CATSRVRAFNSPLHF.

V gene TRBV18 combines with J gene TRBJ1-5, with D tentatively TRBD1 (5 bases). Germline V gene data show CDR1 as KGHSH and CDR2 as LQKENI. This CDR3 has 14 amino acids. V was cut by 3 bases and J by 0 bases, with 6 bases left in between. The DNA for the CDR3 is TGTGCCAGCTCACCGGACACTAGCAATCAGCCCCAGCATTTT. Protein: CASSPDTSNQPQHF. Full variable domain (remainder filled in from reference TRBV18 and TRBJ1-5): NAGVMQNPRHLVRRRGQEARLRCSPMKGHSHVYWYRQLPEEGLKFMVYLQKENIIDESGMPKERFSAEFPKEGPSILRIQQVVRGDSAAYFCASSPDTSNQPQHFGDGTRLSIL.